This TCR beta chain was identified during a study of blood T cell repertoires in COVID-19 (dated by TCRdb to about 2020). As for the study more broadly: The collaborator samples originated in the United States, Italy and Spain and spanned the acute and convalescent phases of COVID-19. The prospective study material was composed of cDNA or gDNA derived from T cells, B-cell-depleted T cells, or PBMCs. Subjects who had been exposed to COVID-19, were actively infected with it, or had recovered from it provided the deeply sampled blood TCRbeta repertoires that made up the dataset. A freely available public database, intended as a resource for researchers studying the immune response to SARS-CoV-2, is where the repertoires were released. The samples were drawn from two sources: the first 160 participants of the ongoing ImmuneRACE study, and 1,000 to 1,500 subjects contributed by 6 global collaborators. A de-identified subject ID, COVID-19 status, age in years and sex were almost always included in the sample metadata. Where HLA class I and class II types were available, the types were taken from metadata supplied by the sample provider, not from assay-based typing. Paper-wide results and their limitations: The amount of clinical and demographic metadata varied by source and participant and was provided uncurated.

TCRbeta CDR3 regions were amplified from genomic DNA using the immunoSEQ Assay, a bias-controlled multiplex PCR. On the study's bioinformatics: The number of nucleated cells in each sample was estimated from the amplification of reference gene primers within the assay. Sequence reads were collapsed and filtered to measure the absolute abundance of every unique TCRbeta CDR3 rearrangement. For each sample, productive Simpson clonality was calculated as the square root of Simpson's diversity index over productive rearrangements. In its TCRdb copy, this immuneACCESS table keeps in-frame sequences only and misses some clones. Where compared with another copy, unresolved V genes explain less than half of these, and the others have no known cause. V and J calls and clone size follow that table, whereas D and trimming were derived from the DNA. Recorded for this sample are around 260,000 clones; roughly 84% of them occurred a single time. Approximately 14% of the sample is held by the ten biggest clonotypes.

The junction shows trimming of 3 bases on V and 6 bases on J, and the gene matches do not reach 7 bases of it. Via the germline V gene, CDR1 is SGDLS and CDR2 YYNGEE. Taken from cysteine to phenylalanine, the CDR3 has 15 residues. Only the CDR3 DNA stays, 45 bases, in frame from base 1. As regards this clone: The antigen it binds to is not known. Base qualities are not at hand, and no much larger clone is one base apart.

In Seattle, one collaborating source enrolled patients while the infection was active and tracked those patients longitudinally over the course of disease. The collaborating institutions used their own protocols to collect whole blood in K2EDTA tubes. For TCRbeta analysis, collaborator samples were shipped as frozen whole blood, as isolated PBMCs, or as DNA extracted from either sample type. The sample taken for sequencing was peripheral blood. This chain joins TRBV9 to TRBJ2-2, and TRBD2 matches 8 of the central bases. The clonotype was recovered from a person aged 70 to 85 with COVID-19, enrolled during active disease. At the DNA level, the sequence is TGTGCCAGCAGCGCCGGGCCAGCGGGAGCCGGGGAGCTGTTTTTT. This translates into CASSAGPAGAGELFF.